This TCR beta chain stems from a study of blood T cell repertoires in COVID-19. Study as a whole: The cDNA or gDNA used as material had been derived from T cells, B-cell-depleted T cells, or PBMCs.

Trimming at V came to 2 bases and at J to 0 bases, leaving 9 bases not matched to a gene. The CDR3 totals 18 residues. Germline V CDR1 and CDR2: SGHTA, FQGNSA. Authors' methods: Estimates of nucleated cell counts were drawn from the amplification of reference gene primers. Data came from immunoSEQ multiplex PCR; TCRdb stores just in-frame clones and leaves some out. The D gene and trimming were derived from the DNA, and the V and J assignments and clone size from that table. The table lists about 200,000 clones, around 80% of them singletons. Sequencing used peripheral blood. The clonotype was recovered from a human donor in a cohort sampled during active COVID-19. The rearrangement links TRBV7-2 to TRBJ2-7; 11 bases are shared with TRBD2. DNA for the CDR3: TGTGCCAGCAGCTTAATTGCTCTGGGGACTAGCGGCTCCTACGAGCAGTACTTC. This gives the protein CASSLIALGTSGSYEQYF. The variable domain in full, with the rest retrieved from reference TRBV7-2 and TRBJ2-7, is GAGVSQSPSNKVTEKGKDVELRCDPISGHTALYWYRQSLGQGLEFLIYFQGNSAPDKSGLPSDRFSAERTGGSVSTLTIQRTQQEDSAVYLCASSLIALGTSGSYEQYFGPGTRLTVT.